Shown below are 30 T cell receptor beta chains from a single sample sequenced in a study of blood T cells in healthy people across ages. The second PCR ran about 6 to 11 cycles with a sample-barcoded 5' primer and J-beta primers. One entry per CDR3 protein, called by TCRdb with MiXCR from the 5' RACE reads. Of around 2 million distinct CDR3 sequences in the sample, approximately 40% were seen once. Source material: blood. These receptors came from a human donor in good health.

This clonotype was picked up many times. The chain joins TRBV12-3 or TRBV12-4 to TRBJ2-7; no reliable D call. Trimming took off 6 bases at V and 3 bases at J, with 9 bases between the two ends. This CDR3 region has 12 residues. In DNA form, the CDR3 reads TGTGCCAGCAGCCTTAACCTCTACGAGCAGTACTTC. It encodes CASSLNLYEQYF.

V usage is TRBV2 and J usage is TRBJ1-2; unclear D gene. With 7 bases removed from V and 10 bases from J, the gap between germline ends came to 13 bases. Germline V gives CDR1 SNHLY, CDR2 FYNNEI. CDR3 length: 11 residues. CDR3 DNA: TGTGCCAGCATAACACTCCTTATCTACACCTTC. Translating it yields CASITLLIYTF.

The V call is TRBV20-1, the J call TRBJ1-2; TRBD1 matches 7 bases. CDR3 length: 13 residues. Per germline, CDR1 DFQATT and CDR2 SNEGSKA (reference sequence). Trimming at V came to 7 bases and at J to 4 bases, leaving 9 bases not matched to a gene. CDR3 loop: CSVQHRGTYGYTF. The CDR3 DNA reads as TGCAGTGTGCAGCACAGGGGCACCTATGGCTACACCTTC.

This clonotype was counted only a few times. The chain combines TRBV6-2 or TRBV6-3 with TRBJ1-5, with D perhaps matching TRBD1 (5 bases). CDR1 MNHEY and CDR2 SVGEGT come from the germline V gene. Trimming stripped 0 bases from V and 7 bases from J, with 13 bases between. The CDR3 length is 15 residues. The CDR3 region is CASSYSSRRGQPQHF. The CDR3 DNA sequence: TGTGCCAGCAGTTACTCTAGCCGTCGGGGGCAGCCCCAGCATTTT.

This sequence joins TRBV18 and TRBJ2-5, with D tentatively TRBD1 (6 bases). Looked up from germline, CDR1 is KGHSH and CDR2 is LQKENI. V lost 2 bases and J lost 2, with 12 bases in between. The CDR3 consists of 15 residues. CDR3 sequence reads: CASSPKGHHQETQYF. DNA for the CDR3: TGTGCCAGCTCACCAAAGGGACACCATCAAGAGACCCAGTACTTC.

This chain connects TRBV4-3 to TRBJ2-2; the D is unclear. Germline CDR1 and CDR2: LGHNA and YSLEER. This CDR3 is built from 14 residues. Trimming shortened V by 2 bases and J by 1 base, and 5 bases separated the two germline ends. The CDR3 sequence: CASSQNRNTGELFF. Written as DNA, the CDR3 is TGCGCCAGCAGCCAAAACAGGAACACCGGGGAGCTGTTTTTT.

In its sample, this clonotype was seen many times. The CDR3 DNA reads as TGCAGTGCTAGAGTCGGGGAGACCCAGTACTTC. Translation gives CSARVGETQYF. The rearrangement links TRBV20-1 to TRBJ2-5; the D is unclear. V was cut by 1 base and J by 5 bases, with 5 bases left in between. Germline V gene sequence: CDR1 DFQATT, CDR2 SNEGSKA (reference sequence). The length of the CDR3 is 11 residues.

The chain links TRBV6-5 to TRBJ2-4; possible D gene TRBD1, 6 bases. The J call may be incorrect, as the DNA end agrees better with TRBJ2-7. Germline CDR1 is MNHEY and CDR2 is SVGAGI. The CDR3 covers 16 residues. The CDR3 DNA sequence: TGTGCCAGCAGTTATAGGGTCGGGACAACTAGTTACGAGCAGTACTTC. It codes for CASSYRVGTTSYEQYF.

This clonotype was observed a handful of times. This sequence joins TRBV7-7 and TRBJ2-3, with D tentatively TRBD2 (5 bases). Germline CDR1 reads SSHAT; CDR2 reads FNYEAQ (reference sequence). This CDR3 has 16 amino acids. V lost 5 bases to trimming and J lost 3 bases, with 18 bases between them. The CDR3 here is CASSPEPSSRTDTQYF. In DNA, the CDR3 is TGTGCCAGCAGCCCCGAACCTAGCTCCCGGACAGATACGCAGTATTTT.

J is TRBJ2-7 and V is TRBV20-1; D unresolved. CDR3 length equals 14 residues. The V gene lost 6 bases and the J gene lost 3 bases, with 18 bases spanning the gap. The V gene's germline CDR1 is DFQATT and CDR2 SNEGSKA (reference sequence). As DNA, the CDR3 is TGCAGTGCACGCGACTCCCAAAGAGACTACGAGCAGTACTTC. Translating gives CSARDSQRDYEQYF.

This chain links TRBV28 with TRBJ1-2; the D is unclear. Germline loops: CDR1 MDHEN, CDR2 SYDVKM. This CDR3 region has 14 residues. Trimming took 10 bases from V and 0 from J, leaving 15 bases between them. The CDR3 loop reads CATTEGSSNYGYTF. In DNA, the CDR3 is TGTGCCACCACCGAAGGTTCCTCTAACTATGGCTACACCTTC.

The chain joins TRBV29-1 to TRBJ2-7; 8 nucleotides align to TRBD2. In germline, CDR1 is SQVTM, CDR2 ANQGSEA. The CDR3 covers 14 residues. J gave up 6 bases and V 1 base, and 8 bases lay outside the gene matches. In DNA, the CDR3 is TGCAGCGTTGAAGGCACGTCTCGGGGGGGCGAGCAGTACTTC. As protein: CSVEGTSRGGEQYF.

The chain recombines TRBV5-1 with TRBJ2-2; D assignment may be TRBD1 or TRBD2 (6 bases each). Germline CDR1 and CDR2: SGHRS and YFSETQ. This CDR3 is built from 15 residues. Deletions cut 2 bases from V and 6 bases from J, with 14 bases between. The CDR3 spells CASSLRTEGAGELFF. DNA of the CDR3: TGCGCCAGCAGCTTACGGACGGAGGGGGCCGGGGAGCTGTTTTTT.

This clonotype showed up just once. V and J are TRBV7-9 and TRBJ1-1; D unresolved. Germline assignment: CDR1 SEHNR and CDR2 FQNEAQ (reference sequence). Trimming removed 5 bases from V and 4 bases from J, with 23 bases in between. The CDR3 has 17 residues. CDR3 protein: CASSPYGTFPSGTEAFF. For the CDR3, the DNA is TGTGCCAGCAGCCCATACGGAACTTTTCCAAGCGGCACTGAAGCTTTCTTT.

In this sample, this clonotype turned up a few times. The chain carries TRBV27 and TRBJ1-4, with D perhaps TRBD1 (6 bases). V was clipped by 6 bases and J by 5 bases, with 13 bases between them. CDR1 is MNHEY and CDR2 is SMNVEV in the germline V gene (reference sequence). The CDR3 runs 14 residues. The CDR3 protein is CASRPTGSNEKLFF. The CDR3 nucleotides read TGTGCCAGCAGGCCGACAGGATCAAATGAAAAACTGTTTTTT.

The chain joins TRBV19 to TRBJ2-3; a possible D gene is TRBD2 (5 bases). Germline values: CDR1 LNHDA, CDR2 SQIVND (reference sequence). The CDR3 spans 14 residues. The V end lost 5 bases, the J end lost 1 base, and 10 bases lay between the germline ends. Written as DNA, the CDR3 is TGTGCCAGTAGTTTTGAGGGCGGCACAGATACGCAGTATTTT. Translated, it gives CASSFEGGTDTQYF.

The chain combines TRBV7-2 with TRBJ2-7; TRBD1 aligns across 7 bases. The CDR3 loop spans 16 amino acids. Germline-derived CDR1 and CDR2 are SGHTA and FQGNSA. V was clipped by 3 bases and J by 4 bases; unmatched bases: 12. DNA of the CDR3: TGTGCCAGCAGCTTCAGACCAGGGGGAATTTCTTACGAGCAGTACTTC. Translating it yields CASSFRPGGISYEQYF.

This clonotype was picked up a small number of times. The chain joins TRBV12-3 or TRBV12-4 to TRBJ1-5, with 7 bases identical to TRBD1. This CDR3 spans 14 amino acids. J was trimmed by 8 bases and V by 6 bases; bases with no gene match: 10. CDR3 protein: CASRPTGEGEPQHF. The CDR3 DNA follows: TGTGCCAGCAGACCCACAGGGGAGGGGGAGCCCCAGCATTTT.

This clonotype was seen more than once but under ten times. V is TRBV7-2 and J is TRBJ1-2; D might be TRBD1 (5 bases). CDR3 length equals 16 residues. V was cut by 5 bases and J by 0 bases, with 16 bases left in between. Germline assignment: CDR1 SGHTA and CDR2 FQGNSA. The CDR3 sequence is CASSLSPGRTNYGYTF. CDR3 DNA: TGTGCCAGCAGCCTTAGCCCGGGACGGACTAACTATGGCTACACCTTC.

Written as DNA, the CDR3 is TGTGCCAGCAGCCAATCGGGGTTTTGGCCCCAGCATTTT. Protein product: CASSQSGFWPQHF. The chain uses TRBV16 and TRBJ1-5, with D uncertain. CDR3 length: 13 amino acids. V lost 0 bases and J lost 9, with 9 bases in between. CDR1 KGHSY and CDR2 FQNENV come from the germline V gene.

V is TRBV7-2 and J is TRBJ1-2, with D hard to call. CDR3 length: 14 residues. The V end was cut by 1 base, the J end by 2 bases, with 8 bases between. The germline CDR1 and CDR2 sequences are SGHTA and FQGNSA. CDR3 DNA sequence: TGTGCCAGCAGCTTAGGGTACCTCAACTATGGCTACACCTTC. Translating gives CASSLGYLNYGYTF.

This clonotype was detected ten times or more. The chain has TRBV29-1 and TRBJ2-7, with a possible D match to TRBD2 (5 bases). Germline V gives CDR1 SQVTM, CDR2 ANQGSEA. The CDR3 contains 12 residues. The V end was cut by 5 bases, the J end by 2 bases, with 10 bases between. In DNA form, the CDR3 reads TGCAGCGTTCTCCACGGGACCTACGAGCAGTACTTC. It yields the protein CSVLHGTYEQYF.

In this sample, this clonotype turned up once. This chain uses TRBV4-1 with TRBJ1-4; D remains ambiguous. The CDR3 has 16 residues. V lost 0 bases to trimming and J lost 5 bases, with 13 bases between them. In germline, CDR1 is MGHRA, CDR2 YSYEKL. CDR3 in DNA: TGCGCCAGCAGCCAAGACCTTCCTCGGTCCAATGAAAAACTGTTTTTT. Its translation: CASSQDLPRSNEKLFF.

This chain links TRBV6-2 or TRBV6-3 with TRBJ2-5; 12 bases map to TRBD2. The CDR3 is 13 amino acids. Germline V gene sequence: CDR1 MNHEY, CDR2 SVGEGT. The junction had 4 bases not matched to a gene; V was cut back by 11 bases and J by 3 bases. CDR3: CAGRTSGEETQYF. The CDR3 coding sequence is TGTGCCGGAAGGACTAGCGGGGAAGAGACCCAGTACTTC.

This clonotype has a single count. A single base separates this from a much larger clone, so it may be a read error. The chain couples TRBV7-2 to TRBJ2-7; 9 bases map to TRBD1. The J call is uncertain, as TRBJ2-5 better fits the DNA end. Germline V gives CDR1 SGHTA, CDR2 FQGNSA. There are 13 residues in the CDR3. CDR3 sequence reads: CASSLGQGVTQYF. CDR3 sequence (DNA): TGTGCCAGCAGCTTAGGACAGGGGGTGACCCAGTACTTC.

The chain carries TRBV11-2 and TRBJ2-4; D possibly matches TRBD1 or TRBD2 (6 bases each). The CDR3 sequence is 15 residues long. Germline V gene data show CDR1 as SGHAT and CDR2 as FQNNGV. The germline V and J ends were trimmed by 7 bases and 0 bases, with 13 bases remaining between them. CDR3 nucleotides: TGTGCCAGCAACGAGGGGGGTGCAGCCAAAAACATTCAGTACTTC. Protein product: CASNEGGAAKNIQYF.

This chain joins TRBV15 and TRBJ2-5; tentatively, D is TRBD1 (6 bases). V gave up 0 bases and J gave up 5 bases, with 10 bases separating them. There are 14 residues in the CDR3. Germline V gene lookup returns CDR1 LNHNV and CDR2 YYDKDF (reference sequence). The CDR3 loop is CATSREDSGETQYF. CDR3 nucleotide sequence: TGTGCCACCAGCAGAGAGGACAGTGGGGAGACCCAGTACTTC.

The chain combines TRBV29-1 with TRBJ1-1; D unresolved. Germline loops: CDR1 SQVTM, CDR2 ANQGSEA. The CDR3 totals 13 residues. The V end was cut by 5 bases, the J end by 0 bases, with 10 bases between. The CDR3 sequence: CSVLGPMNTEAFF. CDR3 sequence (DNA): TGCAGCGTTTTAGGGCCAATGAACACTGAAGCTTTCTTT. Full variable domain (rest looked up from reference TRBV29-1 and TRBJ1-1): SAVISQKPSRDICQRGTSLTIQCQVDSQVTMMFWYRQQPGQSLTLIATANQGSEATYESGFVIDKFPISRPNLTFSTLTVSNMSPEDSSIYLCSVLGPMNTEAFFGQGTRLTVV.

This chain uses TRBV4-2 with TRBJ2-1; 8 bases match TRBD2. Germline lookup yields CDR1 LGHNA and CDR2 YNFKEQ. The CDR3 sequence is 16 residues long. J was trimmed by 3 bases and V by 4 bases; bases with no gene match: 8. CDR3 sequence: CASSRQAGANYNEQFF. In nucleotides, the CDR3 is TGTGCCAGCAGCCGACAAGCGGGGGCAAACTACAATGAGCAGTTCTTC.

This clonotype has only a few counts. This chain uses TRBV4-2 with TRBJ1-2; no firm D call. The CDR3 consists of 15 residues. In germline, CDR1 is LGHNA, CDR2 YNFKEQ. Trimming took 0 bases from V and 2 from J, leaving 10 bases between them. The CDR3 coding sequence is TGTGCCAGCAGCCAAGATCCGGGGATAAACTATGGCTACACCTTC. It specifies CASSQDPGINYGYTF.